This T cell receptor (beta chain) was documented in a study of patients and donors after allogeneic stem cell transplantation. TCRdb independently ran MiXCR on the RT-PCR reads; one entry per CDR3 protein. The sample includes 70,000 or so distinct CDR3 sequences, around a quarter seen only once; the top ten take less than 30%. The V segment lost 3 bases and the J segment 0 bases; nucleotides outside the gene matches: 1. Per the germline V gene, CDR1 is MGHDK and CDR2 is SYGVNS. The CDR3 is made up of 15 amino acids. This sequence joins TRBV25-1 and TRBJ2-3; the match to TRBD1 covers 9 bases. This TCR derives from a human donor who was either an allogeneic HSCT recipient or a stem cell or donor lymphocyte infusion donor (not recorded which). It is not recorded whose cells these are; they may come from a transplant donor. Sample: blood, either unsorted or a sorted T cell fraction (not recorded which). The CDR3 bases are TGTGCCAGCAGTGATGGACAGGGGAGCACAGATACGCAGTATTTT. This sequence encodes CASSDGQGSTDTQYF.